The 7 T cell receptor beta chains listed next were all sequenced from one sample in a study of vaccination effects on CD4 cells after COVID-19. Using immunoSEQ multiplex PCR, the repertoire was profiled, and TCRdb retains in-frame clones only, with some absent. The repertoire holds about 59,000 clones, with around four fifths as singletons. The antigens of these receptors remain unknown. Expansion with viral peptide pools was applied to antigen-specific CD4+ T cells by the ViraFEST assay prior to sequencing. A 10-day culture period preceded the isolation of CD4+ T cells. Either the mRNA-1273 or the BNT162b2 vaccine was given to participants as two doses. The starting material was CD4+ T cells from PBMCs cultured with HCoV-OC43 spike peptides, obtained after COVID-19 vaccination. The subset was: HCoV-OC43 spike overlapping peptide pool stimulation. All receptors derive from a human donor who received a COVID-19 vaccine.

This clone has just one count. The chain has TRBV5-6 and TRBJ2-2; D perhaps matches TRBD1 (5 bases). V gave up 4 bases and J gave up 1 base, with 14 bases separating them. CDR1 is SGHDT, CDR2 YYEEEE, per germline. The CDR3 totals 16 residues. The CDR3 protein is CASSPQITGNTGELFF. The DNA for the CDR3 is TGTGCCAGCAGCCCACAAATCACAGGGAACACCGGGGAGCTGTTTTTT.

This chain links TRBV7-2 with TRBJ2-5; 12 bases are a match to TRBD2. Germline V gives CDR1 SGHTA, CDR2 FQGNSA. The CDR3 spans 17 residues. V trimming: 2 bases; J trimming: 5 bases; junction bases outside the gene matches: 9. CDR3 sequence reads: CASSLTPSGGAWETQYF. As DNA, the CDR3 is TGTGCCAGCAGCTTAACCCCTAGCGGGGGGGCCTGGGAGACCCAGTACTTC.

The J gene is TRBJ1-3, the V gene TRBV5-6; D gene ambiguous. From germline, CDR1 is SGHDT and CDR2 YYEEEE. V was trimmed by 2 bases and J by 6 bases, leaving 9 bases between them. This CDR3 spans 13 amino acids. The CDR3, as DNA: TGTGCCAGCAGCTTCGGGGATTCAAACACCATATATTTT. Protein: CASSFGDSNTIYF.

This clone appeared once. J is TRBJ1-5 and V is TRBV19, with TRBD1 matching 7 bases. With 4 bases clipped from V and 1 base from J, the junction kept 7 bases outside the gene matches. CDR1 is LNHDA and CDR2 is SQIVND in the germline V gene (reference sequence). The CDR3 contains 16 residues. In DNA form, the CDR3 reads TGTGCCAGTAGTAGGGAGGGGGCAGTGAGCAATCAGCCCCAGCATTTT. Translated, it gives CASSREGAVSNQPQHF.

This chain uses TRBV6-2 or TRBV6-3 with TRBJ1-5; TRBD1 matches at 11 bases. The ends lost 6 bases at V and 6 bases at J; junction bases unmatched: 7. Germline CDR1 is MNHEY and CDR2 is SVGEGT. The CDR3 totals 15 residues. Written as DNA, the CDR3 is TGTGCCAGCAGCCTCGGACAGGGGGCGCTTCAGCCCCAGCATTTT. Protein product: CASSLGQGALQPQHF.

In nucleotides, the CDR3 is TGTGCCAGCAGGCGGGACCCCGGGTGGGAGCAGTACGTC. Protein product: CASRRDPGWEQYV. This rearrangement joins TRBV2 to TRBJ2-7; possible D gene TRBD2, 6 bases. The germline V gene encodes CDR1 SNHLY and CDR2 FYNNEI. This CDR3 is 13 amino acids long. Trimming removed 6 bases from V and 7 bases from J, with 16 bases in between.

The chain has TRBV12-3 or TRBV12-4 and TRBJ1-2; D remains ambiguous. Trimming stripped 2 bases from V and 1 base from J, with 5 bases between. This CDR3 has 13 amino acids. The CDR3 sequence: CASSLRLNYGYTF. The CDR3 nucleotides are TGTGCCAGCAGTTTACGTCTTAACTATGGCTACACCTTC.